One sample yielded the 28 T cell receptor beta chains listed below, sequenced in a study of beta chain features in type 1 diabetes. TCRB transcripts that were expressed got sequenced, as all of the isolated RNA had been reverse transcribed. TCRdb's copy holds only in-frame clones and misses some; the assay was immunoSEQ multiplex PCR. The sample records around 310,000 clones, 8% to 13% being singletons. The sample consisted of naive CD4+ T cells from blood. The receptors were sampled from a woman in her 30s in good health.

This rearrangement joins TRBV15 to TRBJ2-1; 7 nucleotides match TRBD2. The CDR3 is 17 residues long. With V trimmed by 1 base and J by 5 bases, 11 bases remained unmatched. CDR1 is LNHNV, CDR2 YYDKDF, per germline (reference sequence). The CDR3 spells CATSRAVGASGNNEQFF. In DNA, the CDR3 is TGTGCCACCAGCAGAGCAGTAGGTGCTAGCGGAAACAATGAGCAGTTCTTC.

V usage is TRBV29-1 and J usage is TRBJ2-6; 9 bases are a match to TRBD2. The germline V gene has CDR1 SQVTM and CDR2 ANQGSEA. V lost 7 bases and J lost 5; bases outside the gene matches: 6. CDR3 size: 14 residues. The CDR3 DNA follows: TGCAGCGCCGCGGGGGGGGATCGGGCCAACGTCCTGACTTTC. Protein: CSAAGGDRANVLTF.

This chain joins TRBV19 and TRBJ2-7; 10 nucleotides match TRBD2. Trimming at V came to 3 bases and at J to 3 bases, leaving 8 bases not matched to a gene. Looked up from germline, CDR1 is LNHDA and CDR2 is SQIVND (reference sequence). The CDR3 is made up of 16 amino acids. The CDR3 protein is CASSMTGTSAHYEQYF. The CDR3 DNA reads TGTGCCAGTAGTATGACCGGGACTAGCGCCCACTACGAGCAGTACTTC.

The CDR3 coding sequence is TGTGCCAGCAGCCCCCCGGGACTAGCGGGGTACAATGAGCAGTTCTTC. Translating gives CASSPPGLAGYNEQFF. The J gene is TRBJ2-1, the V gene TRBV9; 13 positions match TRBD2. V shed 4 bases and J 4 bases; nucleotides not matched to a gene: 5. CDR3 length: 16 amino acids. CDR1 SGDLS and CDR2 YYNGEE come from the germline V gene.

The CDR3 DNA follows: TGTGCCAGCAGCCCGACGCATTTAGCGGGAGGGACCAATGAGCAGTTCTTC. Its translation: CASSPTHLAGGTNEQFF. The chain is built from TRBV7-3 and TRBJ2-1, with 11 bases lining up with TRBD2. This CDR3 spans 17 amino acids. V shed 5 bases and J 6 bases; nucleotides not matched to a gene: 12. Germline V gene sequence: CDR1 SGHTA, CDR2 FQGTGA.

A few counts support this clone. The chain has TRBV7-2 and TRBJ2-7, with TRBD2 matching over 10 bases. V dropped 5 bases and J dropped 3; count of bases not matched to a gene: 13. Per germline, CDR1 SGHTA and CDR2 FQGNSA. This CDR3 has 17 residues. The CDR3: CASSGPSSGSLLYEQYF. DNA for the CDR3: TGTGCCAGCAGCGGCCCCTCTAGCGGGAGTCTCCTCTACGAGCAGTACTTC.

Only a few counts were recorded for this clone. CDR3 protein: CASSVQDYFETQYF. DNA for the CDR3: TGTGCCAGCAGCGTACAGGACTATTTTGAGACCCAGTACTTC. The chain joins TRBV9 to TRBJ2-5, with D perhaps TRBD2 (6 bases). The CDR3 sequence is 14 residues long. Germline V gives CDR1 SGDLS, CDR2 YYNGEE. Trimming took 1 base from V and 5 from J, leaving 12 bases between them.

This clone was counted between two and nine times. The chain is built from TRBV7-3 and TRBJ2-1, with 15 bases that match TRBD2. The junction had 3 bases not matched to a gene; V was cut back by 2 bases and J by 10 bases. The CDR3 length is 15 residues. The germline V gene has CDR1 SGHTA and CDR2 FQGTGA. Written as DNA, the CDR3 is TGTGCCAGCAGCTTAGGACTAGCGGGAGGGGCAGAGCAGTTCTTC. The encoded protein is CASSLGLAGGAEQFF.

This clone was found a few times. The chain recombines TRBV5-1 with TRBJ2-7; a possible D gene is TRBD2 (6 bases). Germline lookup yields CDR1 SGHRS and CDR2 YFSETQ. Trimming removed 0 bases from V and 0 bases from J, with 16 bases in between. The CDR3 is made up of 17 amino acids. This CDR3 reads CASSLGLVGSGSYEQYF. DNA for the CDR3: TGCGCCAGCAGCTTGGGACTAGTTGGGTCCGGCTCCTACGAGCAGTACTTC.

The rearrangement uses TRBV9 and TRBJ2-1; 9 bases line up with TRBD2. The CDR3 covers 14 residues. V trimming: 2 bases; J trimming: 9 bases; junction bases outside the gene matches: 6. Looked up from germline, CDR1 is SGDLS and CDR2 is YYNGEE. In DNA form, the CDR3 reads TGTGCCAGCAGCGTTAGCGGGAGTGCGGTTGAGCAGTTCTTC. This translates into CASSVSGSAVEQFF.

This clone was seen a few times. V gene TRBV5-1 combines with J gene TRBJ2-6; 7 bases line up with TRBD1. Germline loops: CDR1 SGHRS, CDR2 YFSETQ. The CDR3 runs 18 residues. The V and J ends lost 5 bases and 0 bases, in that order; junction bases with no gene match: 11. Here the CDR3 reads CASRRGQVTNSGANVLTF. CDR3 in DNA: TGCGCCAGCAGACGAGGACAGGTGACTAACTCTGGGGCCAACGTCCTGACTTTC.

This clone was counted between two and nine times. The genes are TRBV5-4 and TRBJ2-1, with D maybe TRBD1 (6 bases). The V gene lost 2 bases and the J gene lost 5 bases, with 11 bases spanning the gap. The CDR3 runs 14 residues. CDR1 and CDR2 from the germline V gene are SGHNT and YYREEE (reference sequence). The CDR3 DNA reads as TGTGCCAGCAGCTTAGGGGGTGTGAACAATGAGCAGTTCTTC. Encoded protein: CASSLGGVNNEQFF.

This clone was counted a few times. This rearrangement joins TRBV20-1 to TRBJ2-1, with D hard to call. This CDR3 is 10 amino acids long. The V end lost 7 bases, the J end lost 7 bases, and 8 bases lay between the germline ends. Germline V gene sequence: CDR1 DFQATT, CDR2 SNEGSKA (reference sequence). This chain's CDR3 is CSVFSNEQFF. The CDR3 nucleotides are TGCAGTGTATTTAGTAATGAGCAGTTCTTC.

This sequence joins TRBV7-3 and TRBJ2-7; 14 bases agree with TRBD2. Losses at the gene ends were 5 bases for V and 3 bases for J; bases not matched to a gene: 6. Germline V CDR1 and CDR2: SGHTA, FQGTGA. The CDR3 has 16 residues. The CDR3 DNA reads as TGTGCCAGCAGCCCCGGACTAGCGGGAGGTCTCTACGAGCAGTACTTC. Residues: CASSPGLAGGLYEQYF.

There are a few counts of this clone. The gene calls are TRBV28 and TRBJ1-2; TRBD1 agrees at 9 bases. The germline CDR1 and CDR2 sequences are MDHEN and SYDVKM. V lost 7 bases, J lost 4 bases, and 10 bases stayed unmatched. The CDR3 totals 15 residues. The DNA of the CDR3 is TGTGCCAGCACCTCTGAGGGACAGGGTCCCTATGGCTACACCTTC. Translated: CASTSEGQGPYGYTF.

This rearrangement joins TRBV19 to TRBJ1-5; D gene ambiguous. The germline CDR1 and CDR2 sequences are LNHDA and SQIVND (reference sequence). V shed 7 bases and J shed 0 bases, with 7 bases lying between them. This CDR3 region has 13 residues. This CDR3 is CASTRDSNQPQHF. The CDR3 region has the DNA TGTGCCAGTACGAGGGATAGCAATCAGCCCCAGCATTTT.

The chain has TRBV28 and TRBJ1-1, with TRBD1 matching over 7 bases. The CDR3 totals 18 residues. Germline V gene lookup returns CDR1 MDHEN and CDR2 SYDVKM. With V trimmed by 5 bases and J by 0 bases, 15 bases remained unmatched. The CDR3 sequence is CASSISYAGGRMNTEAFF. As DNA, the CDR3 is TGTGCCAGCAGTATTTCGTATGCAGGGGGGCGGATGAACACTGAAGCTTTCTTT.

V is TRBV28 and J is TRBJ2-5; 7 bases are shared with TRBD1. Germline CDR1 MDHEN, CDR2 SYDVKM. CDR3 length: 14 amino acids. Trimming took 7 bases from V and 5 from J; bases not matched to a gene: 10. CDR3 loop: CASTIDRVRETQYF. The CDR3 DNA is TGTGCCAGCACCATCGACAGGGTCAGGGAGACCCAGTACTTC.

This clone has a handful of counts. The genes are TRBV27 and TRBJ2-5, with 8 bases fitting TRBD1. Germline-derived CDR1 and CDR2 are MNHEY and SMNVEV (reference sequence). V trimming: 6 bases; J trimming: 5 bases; junction bases outside the gene matches: 14. The CDR3 is 16 amino acids. In nucleotides, the CDR3 is TGTGCCAGCAGCTTGTTCGGGACAGGTGGTTGGGAGACCCAGTACTTC. Protein sequence: CASSLFGTGGWETQYF.

This chain links TRBV7-2 with TRBJ2-5; TRBD1 might be the D (7 bases). Germline lookup yields CDR1 SGHTA and CDR2 FQGNSA. V lost 1 base and J lost 5, with 11 bases in between. CDR3 length equals 14 residues. CDR3 region: CASSLVSGGETQYF. As DNA, the CDR3 is TGTGCCAGCAGCTTAGTATCAGGGGGGGAGACCCAGTACTTC.

This clone was found a few times. The V call is TRBV4-3, the J call TRBJ2-1, with 11 bases aligning to TRBD2. V trimming: 3 bases; J trimming: 10 bases; junction bases outside the gene matches: 11. The CDR3 is 16 amino acids. Germline-derived CDR1 and CDR2 are LGHNA and YSLEER. CDR3 sequence: CASSHLGVSGRGEQFF. DNA of the CDR3: TGCGCCAGCAGCCATCTGGGGGTTAGCGGGAGGGGGGAGCAGTTCTTC.

The chain links TRBV6-5 to TRBJ2-6; D is undetermined. In germline, CDR1 is MNHEY, CDR2 SVGAGI. CDR3 length: 16 amino acids. V was shortened by 2 bases and J by 0 bases, with 8 bases between the two germline ends. The CDR3 reads CASSYHWSSGANVLTF. The CDR3 coding sequence is TGTGCCAGCAGTTACCATTGGAGCTCTGGGGCCAACGTCCTGACTTTC.

This clone turned up a few times. CDR3 sequence: CASSEVRGGTDTQYF. CDR3 in DNA: TGTGCCAGCAGCGAAGTACGGGGGGGCACAGATACGCAGTATTTT. The chain joins TRBV9 to TRBJ2-3, with TRBD2 matching 7 bases. There are 15 residues in the CDR3. CDR1 is SGDLS and CDR2 is YYNGEE in the germline V gene. V shed 3 bases and J 1 base; nucleotides not matched to a gene: 5. Complete variable domain (other parts from reference TRBV9 and TRBJ2-3): DSGVTQTPKHLITATGQRVTLRCSPRSGDLSVYWYQQSLDQGLQFLIQYYNGEERAKGNILERFSAQQFPDLHSELNLSSLELGDSALYFCASSEVRGGTDTQYFGPGTRLTVL.

In its sample, this clone was seen a few times. The V and J genes are TRBV19 and TRBJ2-7, with TRBD1 matching 9 bases. The CDR3 extends over 19 amino acids. In germline, CDR1 is LNHDA, CDR2 SQIVND (reference sequence). V shed 9 bases, J shed 1 base, and the junction held 22 bases outside the gene matches. In DNA, the CDR3 is TGTGCCAGCACGTACCCCCGGGACAGGGTCCCAAATGGGTCCTACGAGCAGTACTTC. It encodes CASTYPRDRVPNGSYEQYF.

This clone came up a few times. The chain joins TRBV14 to TRBJ2-7, with D possibly TRBD1 on 5 matching bases. V dropped 2 bases and J dropped 6 bases, with 11 bases sitting between them. This CDR3 contains 13 residues. CDR1 and CDR2 (germline): SGHDN, FVKESK. The CDR3 DNA reads TGTGCCAGCAGCCAATTCAGGGTCGGCGAGCAGTACTTC. It specifies CASSQFRVGEQYF.

The chain links TRBV5-4 to TRBJ2-7; 9 bases line up with TRBD1. CDR1 is SGHNT and CDR2 is YYREEE in the germline V gene (reference sequence). The CDR3 has 14 amino acids. Trimming cost V 9 bases and J 4 bases; bases outside gene matches: 11. CDR3 DNA sequence: TGTGCCACCCGCCGGGACAGGGCTTCGTACGAGCAGTACTTC. Amino acids: CATRRDRASYEQYF.

V gene TRBV2 combines with J gene TRBJ1-4; TRBD1 might be the D (6 bases). The V end was cut by 8 bases, the J end by 8 bases, with 12 bases between. The CDR3 is 12 residues long. In germline, CDR1 is SNHLY, CDR2 FYNNEI. In nucleotides, the CDR3 is TGTGCCAGCTGGGGGCCGGGAGAAAAACTGTTTTTT. It yields the protein CASWGPGEKLFF.

This clone occurred a few times. The chain carries TRBV7-2 and TRBJ2-1; 7 positions match TRBD2. The junction had 5 bases not matched to a gene; V was cut back by 4 bases and J by 8 bases. The CDR3 consists of 13 residues. Looked up from germline, CDR1 is SGHTA and CDR2 is FQGNSA. This CDR3 is CASSWTRGYEQFF. The CDR3 nucleotides read TGTGCCAGCAGCTGGACTAGGGGCTATGAGCAGTTCTTC.